These T cell receptor beta chains were read from a single sample in a study of blood T cell repertoires in COVID-19. TCRdb's copy holds only in-frame clones and misses some; the assay was immunoSEQ multiplex PCR. The sample consists of some 200,000 clones, just under 85% of them appearing once. The specimen was peripheral blood. These receptors all stem from a human donor with acute or convalescent COVID-19. The donor label of this sample is uncertain. CDR3s include the opening cysteine and the closing phenylalanine or tryptophan. A D gene is named only where the DNA matches it firmly. Clone size, where shown, is once, few, many, or a class for clones that have expanded.

D: .; J: TRBJ2-5; V: TRBV5-1; size: .; DNA: TGCGCCAGCAGCTTGCAGGGCTATGAGACCCAGTACTTC; CDR3: CASSLQGYETQYF
D: .; J: TRBJ2-1; V: TRBV24-1; size: once; DNA: TGTGCCACCAGTGATTGGGGGCCCGGGGGGAATGAGCAGTTCTTC; CDR3: CATSDWGPGGNEQFF
D: TRBD2; J: TRBJ2-3; V: TRBV19; size: .; DNA: TGTGCCAGTAGTCGGACTAGCGGGCCAAGGGATACGCAGTATTTT; CDR3: CASSRTSGPRDTQYF
D: .; J: TRBJ1-2; V: TRBV5-5; size: .; DNA: TGTGCCAGCAGCTTCGGGGCAGGGGCCGGCTACACCTTC; CDR3: CASSFGAGAGYTF
D: TRBD1; J: TRBJ1-1; V: TRBV19; size: .; DNA: TGTGCCAGTAGTACCAGGGACAGGATTTCCATGAACACTGAAGCTTTCTTT; CDR3: CASSTRDRISMNTEAFF
D: .; J: TRBJ1-1; V: TRBV6-2/TRBV6-3; size: .; DNA: TGTGCCAGCAGTTACTCTGCAGCAGGTGAAGCTTTCTTT; CDR3: CASSYSAAGEAFF
D: .; J: TRBJ1-6; V: TRBV19; size: few; DNA: TGTGCCAGTAGTGTTAATTATAATTCACCCCTCCACTTT; CDR3: CASSVNYNSPLHF
D: .; J: TRBJ2-5; V: TRBV2; size: .; DNA: TGTGCCACCTCACAGGGTCCAGAGACCCAGTACTTC; CDR3: CATSQGPETQYF
D: .; J: TRBJ2-3; V: TRBV11-2; size: .; DNA: TGTGCCAGCAGCTTAGTGGGAAGGGGTGGAGATACGCAGTATTTT; CDR3: CASSLVGRGGDTQYF
D: TRBD2; J: TRBJ2-3; V: TRBV5-1; size: .; DNA: TGCGCCAGCACTTTTTCCGGAACTAGCGGAGATACGCAGTATTTT; CDR3: CASTFSGTSGDTQYF
D: TRBD1; J: TRBJ2-5; V: TRBV6-5; size: once; DNA: TGTGCCAGCAGTCGGACAGGGGGGACCAAAGAGACCCAGTACTTC; CDR3: CASSRTGGTKETQYF
D: TRBD1; J: TRBJ1-5; V: TRBV5-4; size: .; DNA: TGTGCCAGCAGCCCAGGGGGCGCAGGCAATCAGCCCCAGCATTTT; CDR3: CASSPGGAGNQPQHF
D: .; J: TRBJ2-7; V: TRBV6-1; size: .; DNA: TGTGCCAGCAGTGAAGAATATCAGTTGTCCTACGAGCAGTACTTC; CDR3: CASSEEYQLSYEQYF
D: TRBD1; J: TRBJ1-6; V: TRBV9; size: .; DNA: TGTGCCAGCAGCGGGGACAGTTATAATTCACCCCTCCACTTT; CDR3: CASSGDSYNSPLHF
D: TRBD2; J: TRBJ2-3; V: TRBV6-6; size: .; DNA: TGTGCCAGCAGGCTAGCGGGACCCCTTGGGGCAGATACGCAGTATTTT; CDR3: CASRLAGPLGADTQYF
D: .; J: TRBJ2-7; V: TRBV27; size: .; DNA: TGTGCAGCACCCTTCTCACCGCGTAGCTCCTACGAGCAGTACTTC; CDR3: CAAPFSPRSSYEQYF
D: .; J: TRBJ2-6; V: TRBV18; size: .; DNA: TGTGCCAGCTCCGGATTTGGGGCCTCTGGGGCCAACGTCCTGACTTTC; CDR3: CASSGFGASGANVLTF
D: .; J: TRBJ1-5; V: TRBV24-1; size: .; DNA: TGTGCCACCAGTGCGCCTTCGGGGCCCCAGCATTTT; CDR3: CATSAPSGPQHF
D: TRBD1; J: TRBJ1-2; V: TRBV5-1; size: .; DNA: TGCGCCAGCAGCGGCGGACAGGGGGCTAAGTATGGCTACACCTTC; CDR3: CASSGGQGAKYGYTF
D: .; J: TRBJ2-7; V: TRBV5-1; size: .; DNA: TGCGCCAGCAGCTCGGGGAATAGGGAGCAGTACTTC; CDR3: CASSSGNREQYF
D: TRBD1; J: TRBJ1-1; V: TRBV25-1; size: .; DNA: TGTGCCAGCAGCCGGGACAGGGTTTCGAACACTGAAGCTTTCTTT; CDR3: CASSRDRVSNTEAFF
D: TRBD1; J: TRBJ1-5; V: TRBV30; size: .; DNA: TGTGCCTGGAGCCCAAGGACAGGGAGAGATCAGCCCCAGCATTTT; CDR3: CAWSPRTGRDQPQHF
D: .; J: TRBJ1-5; V: TRBV7-2; size: .; DNA: TGTGCCAGCAGCCTAACAGGGCAACAGCCCCAGCATTTT; CDR3: CASSLTGQQPQHF
D: TRBD1; J: TRBJ1-5; V: TRBV28; size: .; DNA: TGTGCCAGCAGTCGGGACAGCGGAAGCAATCAGCCCCAGCATTTT; CDR3: CASSRDSGSNQPQHF
D: TRBD1; J: TRBJ1-1; V: TRBV5-1; size: .; DNA: TGCGCCAGCAGCTTGGAGGACAGGGATAATGAAGCTTTCTTT; CDR3: CASSLEDRDNEAFF
D: .; J: TRBJ1-1; V: TRBV30; size: .; DNA: TGTGCCTGGACGCAGGGGATTCGGACTGAAGCTTTCTTT; CDR3: CAWTQGIRTEAFF
D: TRBD1; J: TRBJ2-7; V: TRBV18; size: .; DNA: TGTGCCAGCTCACGGGGCGAGGACAGGTGGCACGAGCAGTACTTC; CDR3: CASSRGEDRWHEQYF
D: .; J: TRBJ2-1; V: TRBV7-3; size: .; DNA: TGTGCCAGCAGCAATATAGCGGAAGGTGAGCAGTTCTTC; CDR3: CASSNIAEGEQFF
D: TRBD2; J: TRBJ2-5; V: TRBV9; size: .; DNA: TGTGCCAGCAGCGTCGGACTAGCGGGAGAAGAAAAGACCCAGTACTTC; CDR3: CASSVGLAGEEKTQYF
D: .; J: TRBJ2-3; V: TRBV7-2; size: .; DNA: TGTGCCAGCAGGGAGGTTGGCACAGATACGCAGTATTTT; CDR3: CASREVGTDTQYF
D: .; J: TRBJ1-2; V: TRBV6-1; size: once; DNA: TGTGCCAGCAGTGAATCAGGGAGGCCTGGCTACACCTTC; CDR3: CASSESGRPGYTF
D: TRBD1; J: TRBJ1-2; V: TRBV2; size: .; DNA: TGTGCCAGCAGTGCGGCAGGGGGAGCCTATGGCTACACCTTC; CDR3: CASSAAGGAYGYTF
D: TRBD1; J: TRBJ1-1; V: TRBV3-1/TRBV3-2; size: .; DNA: TGTGCCAGCAGTCGGAGACAGGGGTCCACTGAAGCTTTCTTT; CDR3: CASSRRQGSTEAFF
D: .; J: TRBJ1-4; V: TRBV19; size: .; DNA: TGTGCCAGTAGTCCACAGGGATCTAATGAAAAACTGTTTTTT; CDR3: CASSPQGSNEKLFF
D: .; J: TRBJ1-1; V: TRBV6-5; size: .; DNA: TGTGCCAGCAGTAGCGCGGGACTGACGAACACTGAAGCTTTCTTT; CDR3: CASSSAGLTNTEAFF
D: TRBD1; J: TRBJ1-2; V: TRBV11-2; size: .; DNA: TGTGCCAGCAGCCCGGACAGGGATTACTATGGCTACACCTTC; CDR3: CASSPDRDYYGYTF
D: .; J: TRBJ1-1; V: TRBV18; size: .; DNA: TGTGCCAGCTCACCGACAGAGAACACTGAAGCTTTCTTT; CDR3: CASSPTENTEAFF